This TCR beta chain stems from a study of regulatory T cells in long-lasting Graves disease. Study-wide context: Graves' patients (newly diagnosed) had been on antithyroid drugs under 3 months.

The time point denotes: newly diagnosed GD, antithyroid drugs for less than 3 months. Extracted RNA from PBMCs served as the source of the TCR library. Libraries of TCR beta came from iRepertoire HTBI primers plus Arm-PCR of CDR3 regions. A single record per CDR3 protein comes from TCRdb applying MiXCR to the multiplex PCR reads. The sample consists of 350,000 to 450,000 distinct CDR3 sequences, roughly 15% of them appearing once. The CDR3 is made up of 18 amino acids. The germline CDR1 and CDR2 sequences are MNHEY and SVGAGI. About this clonotype itself: The antigen is not known. A read error may be the cause here, since a much bigger clone is one base away.

General study findings and limits: TRBV28 was favored in persistent disease, as were TRBJ1-2 and TRBJ2-5. New patients shared 750 to 1,000 public clonotypes, and persistent patients shared more, with fewer than 3,500.

These same records also appear under a second study, on T cells in Graves' hyperthyroidism and ophthalmopathy. From that second work: A set of HTBI primers served as the primers for a first-round RT-PCR of the TCR CDR3.

The sequence was collected from a woman aged 40 to 55 with Graves disease. The source material was peripheral blood mononuclear cells (PBMCs), sampled at new diagnosis, from a patient treated with antithyroid drugs. This rearrangement joins TRBV6-5 to TRBJ2-7; D gene unclear. The CDR3 sequence: CDSSYASMGNPYPYEQYF. In DNA, the CDR3 is TGTGACAGCAGTTACGCCTCAATGGGGAACCCCTACCCCTACGAGCAGTACTTC.